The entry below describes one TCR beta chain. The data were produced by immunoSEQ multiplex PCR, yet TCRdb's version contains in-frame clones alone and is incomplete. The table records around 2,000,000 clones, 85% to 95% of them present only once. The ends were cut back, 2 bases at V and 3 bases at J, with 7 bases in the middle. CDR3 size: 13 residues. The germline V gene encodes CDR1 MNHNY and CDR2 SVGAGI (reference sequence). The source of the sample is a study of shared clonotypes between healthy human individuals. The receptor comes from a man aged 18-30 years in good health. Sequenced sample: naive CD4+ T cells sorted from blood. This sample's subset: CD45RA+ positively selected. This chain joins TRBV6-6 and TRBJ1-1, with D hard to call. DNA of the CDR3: TGTGCCAGCAGTTACGGATTTTACACTGAAGCTTTCTTT. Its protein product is CASSYGFYTEAFF.